This TCR beta chain was captured by sequencing in a study of control samples from healthy donors and cancer patients. TCRdb's copy holds only in-frame clones and misses some; the assay was immunoSEQ multiplex PCR. The sample includes 110,000 to 150,000 clones, 85% to 95% seen only once; the top ten take less than 15%. The sequence came from a man between 40 and 49 years old in good health. Sequencing was done on a sample of blood.

CDR3 amino acids: CSVGPSNEQFF. The CDR3 region has the DNA TGCAGCGTCGGACCGTCTAATGAGCAGTTCTTC. The chain employs TRBV29-1 and TRBJ2-1; unclear D gene. Trimming pared 6 bases from V and 7 bases from J, leaving 10 bases between. This CDR3 has 11 amino acids. Germline-derived CDR1 and CDR2 are SQVTM and ANQGSEA.